This TCR beta chain was retrieved from a study of T-cell memory formation after mild COVID-19. In the study overall: Among the donors, TCR clusters were largely specific to each donor. Study results and limitations: Later expanders leaned toward CD4+, whereas clones contracting from day 15 to 85 were balanced CD4/CD8.

From 5'RACE with constant-segment primers came TCR alpha and TCR beta cDNA libraries that carried sample barcodes and UMIs. TCRdb recomputed calls from the 5' RACE reads with MiXCR, one row per CDR3 protein. Counted here are some 150,000 distinct CDR3 sequences, 6% to 7% occurring once; the ten biggest clones make up approximately 2.2%. This clonotype was found many times. Its antigen remains unknown. The sequence came from an adult woman who had mild COVID-19 (a few samples of this study predate the infection). Cell type and time point are not known. Sequences were obtained from PBMCs or a T cell subset sorted from them (not recorded which).

CDR3 in DNA: TGTGCCAGCAGCTTGGACCGGTGGGGGACAGATACGCAGTATTTT. Encoded protein: CASSLDRWGTDTQYF. The chain has TRBV7-9 and TRBJ2-3, with D perhaps assigned TRBD1 or TRBD2 (5 bases each). Trimming cost V 3 bases and J 3 bases, with 13 bases left between them. This CDR3 contains 15 residues. Germline V lookup: CDR1 SEHNR, CDR2 FQNEAQ (reference sequence).